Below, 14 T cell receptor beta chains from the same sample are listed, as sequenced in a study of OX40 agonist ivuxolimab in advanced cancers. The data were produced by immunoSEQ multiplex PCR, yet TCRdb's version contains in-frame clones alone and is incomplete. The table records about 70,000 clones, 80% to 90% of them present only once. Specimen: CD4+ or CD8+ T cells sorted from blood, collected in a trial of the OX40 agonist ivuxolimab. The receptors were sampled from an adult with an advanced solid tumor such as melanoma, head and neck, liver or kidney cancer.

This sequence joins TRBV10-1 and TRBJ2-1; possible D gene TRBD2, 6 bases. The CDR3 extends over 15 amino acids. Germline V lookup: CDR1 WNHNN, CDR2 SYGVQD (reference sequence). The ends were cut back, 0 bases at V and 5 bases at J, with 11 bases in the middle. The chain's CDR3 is CASSESIGGNNEQFF. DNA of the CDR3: TGCGCCAGCAGTGAGTCGATTGGAGGGAACAATGAGCAGTTCTTC.

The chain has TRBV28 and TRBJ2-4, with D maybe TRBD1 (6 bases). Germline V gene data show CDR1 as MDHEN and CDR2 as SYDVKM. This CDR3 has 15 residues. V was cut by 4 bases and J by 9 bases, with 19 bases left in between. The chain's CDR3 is CASSSFEGGFIIQYF. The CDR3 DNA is TGTGCCAGCAGTTCCTTTGAAGGGGGTTTCATCATTCAGTACTTC.

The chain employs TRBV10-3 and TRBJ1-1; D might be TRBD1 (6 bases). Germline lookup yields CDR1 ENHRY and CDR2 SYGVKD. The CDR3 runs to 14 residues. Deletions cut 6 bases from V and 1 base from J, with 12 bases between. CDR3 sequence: CAIREGVGNTEAFF. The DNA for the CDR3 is TGTGCCATCAGAGAGGGGGTCGGGAACACTGAAGCTTTCTTT.

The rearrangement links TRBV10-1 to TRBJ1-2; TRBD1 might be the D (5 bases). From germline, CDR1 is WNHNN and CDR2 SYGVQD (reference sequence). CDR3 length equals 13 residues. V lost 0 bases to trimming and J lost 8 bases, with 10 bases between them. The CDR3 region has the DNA TGCGCCAGCAGTGAGTCGGGGGTTAGAGGCTACACCTTC. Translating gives CASSESGVRGYTF.

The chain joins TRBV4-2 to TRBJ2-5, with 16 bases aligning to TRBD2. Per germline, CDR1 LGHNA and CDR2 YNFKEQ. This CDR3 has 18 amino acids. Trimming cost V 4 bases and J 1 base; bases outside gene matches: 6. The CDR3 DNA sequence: TGTGCCAGCAGCCTTGGGACTAGCGGGGGGGCCCTCCAAGAGACCCAGTACTTC. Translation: CASSLGTSGGALQETQYF.

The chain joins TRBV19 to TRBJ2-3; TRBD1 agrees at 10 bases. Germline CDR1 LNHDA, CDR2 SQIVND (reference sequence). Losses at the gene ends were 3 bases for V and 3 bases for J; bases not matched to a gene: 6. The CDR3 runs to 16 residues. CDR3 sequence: CASSIRGQGSTDTQYF. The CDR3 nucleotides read TGTGCCAGTAGTATCCGGGGACAGGGGAGTACAGATACGCAGTATTTT.

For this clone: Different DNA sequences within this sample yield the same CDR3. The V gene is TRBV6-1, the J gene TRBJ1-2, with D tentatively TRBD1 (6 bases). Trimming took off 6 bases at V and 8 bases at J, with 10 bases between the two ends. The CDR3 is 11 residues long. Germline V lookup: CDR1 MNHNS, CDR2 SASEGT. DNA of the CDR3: TGTGCCAGCAGACAGGGCTGGGGCTACACCTTC. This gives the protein CASRQGWGYTF.

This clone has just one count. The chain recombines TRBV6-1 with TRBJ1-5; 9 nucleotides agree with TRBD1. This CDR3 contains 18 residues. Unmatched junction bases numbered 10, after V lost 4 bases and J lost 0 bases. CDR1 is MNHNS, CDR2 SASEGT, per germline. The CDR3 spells CASSGAPGQGFSNQPQHF. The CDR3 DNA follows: TGTGCCAGCAGTGGAGCCCCGGGACAGGGCTTTAGCAATCAGCCCCAGCATTTT.

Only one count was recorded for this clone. The CDR3 protein is CASSVRTGNTDTQYF. The CDR3 DNA reads TGCGCCAGCAGTGTTCGGACAGGGAACACAGATACGCAGTATTTT. The rearrangement joins TRBV10-1 to TRBJ2-3, with TRBD1 identical over 8 bases. The germline CDR1 and CDR2 sequences are WNHNN and SYGVQD (reference sequence). The CDR3 loop spans 15 amino acids. With V trimmed by 4 bases and J by 2 bases, 5 bases remained unmatched.

The CDR3 nucleotides are TGTGCCAGCTCACCACCGACGACGGGCGGGGAGCTGTTTTTT. Amino acids: CASSPPTTGGELFF. V usage is TRBV18 and J usage is TRBJ2-2, with D unclear. V gave up 0 bases and J gave up 7 bases, with 9 bases separating them. There are 14 residues in the CDR3. Germline-derived CDR1 and CDR2 are KGHSH and LQKENI. Based on the CDR3 plus reference TRBV18 and TRBJ2-2, the full variable domain is NAGVMQNPRHLVRRRGQEARLRCSPMKGHSHVYWYRQLPEEGLKFMVYLQKENIIDESGMPKERFSAEFPKEGPSILRIQQVVRGDSAAYFCASSPPTTGGELFFGEGSRLTVL.

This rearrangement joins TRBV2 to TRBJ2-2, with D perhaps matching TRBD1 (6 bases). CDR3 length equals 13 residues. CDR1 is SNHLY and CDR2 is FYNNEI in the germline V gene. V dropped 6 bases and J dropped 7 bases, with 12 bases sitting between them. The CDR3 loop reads CASRGTQYGELFF. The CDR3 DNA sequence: TGTGCCAGCAGAGGGACACAATACGGGGAGCTGTTTTTT.

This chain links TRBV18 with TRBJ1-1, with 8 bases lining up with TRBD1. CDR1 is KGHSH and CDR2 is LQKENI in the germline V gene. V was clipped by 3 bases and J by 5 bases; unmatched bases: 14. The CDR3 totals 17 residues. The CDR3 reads CASSPKGGGQAGTEAFF. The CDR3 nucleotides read TGTGCCAGCTCACCGAAGGGGGGGGGACAGGCTGGGACTGAAGCTTTCTTT. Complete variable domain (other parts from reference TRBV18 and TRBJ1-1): NAGVMQNPRHLVRRRGQEARLRCSPMKGHSHVYWYRQLPEEGLKFMVYLQKENIIDESGMPKERFSAEFPKEGPSILRIQQVVRGDSAAYFCASSPKGGGQAGTEAFFGQGTRLTVV.

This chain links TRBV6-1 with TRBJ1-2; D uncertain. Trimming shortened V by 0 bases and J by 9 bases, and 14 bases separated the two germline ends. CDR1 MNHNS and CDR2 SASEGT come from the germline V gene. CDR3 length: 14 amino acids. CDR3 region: CASSEAIRRERYTF. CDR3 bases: TGTGCCAGCAGTGAAGCGATTCGGAGGGAACGCTACACCTTC.

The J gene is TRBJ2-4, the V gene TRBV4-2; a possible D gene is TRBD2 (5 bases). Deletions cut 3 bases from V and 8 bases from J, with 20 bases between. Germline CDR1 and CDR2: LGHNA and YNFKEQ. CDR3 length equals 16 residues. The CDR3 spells CASSQYPRELGDIQYF. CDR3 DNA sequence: TGTGCCAGCAGCCAGTACCCCCGGGAATTGGGAGACATTCAGTACTTC.